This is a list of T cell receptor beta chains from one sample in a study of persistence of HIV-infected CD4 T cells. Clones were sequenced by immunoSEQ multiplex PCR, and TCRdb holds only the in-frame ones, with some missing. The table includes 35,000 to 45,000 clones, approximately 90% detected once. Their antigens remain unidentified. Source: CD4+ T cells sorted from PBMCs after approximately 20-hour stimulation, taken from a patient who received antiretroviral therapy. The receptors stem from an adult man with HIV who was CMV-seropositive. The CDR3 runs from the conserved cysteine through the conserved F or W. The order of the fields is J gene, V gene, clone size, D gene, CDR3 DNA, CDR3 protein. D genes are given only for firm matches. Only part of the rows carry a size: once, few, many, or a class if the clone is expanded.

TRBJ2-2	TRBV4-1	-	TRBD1	TGCGCCAGCAGCCCTGAGACAGGGATGACCGGGGAGCTGTTTTTT	CASSPETGMTGELFF
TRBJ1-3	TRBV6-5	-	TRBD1	TGTGCCAGCAGTACAGGGGGCGCGGGAAACACCATATATTTT	CASSTGGAGNTIYF
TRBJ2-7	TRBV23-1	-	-	TGCGCCAGCAGTCACCGGGACGCCACCCACAAAAGATACGAGCAGTACTTC	CASSHRDATHKRYEQYF
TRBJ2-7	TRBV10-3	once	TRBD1	TGTGCCATCAGTGTGGACAGGGGCTCCTACGAGCAGTACTTC	CAISVDRGSYEQYF
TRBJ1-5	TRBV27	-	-	TGTGCCAGCAGATCCGCCCAGGGGCCTTATAGCAATCAGCCCCAGCATTTT	CASRSAQGPYSNQPQHF
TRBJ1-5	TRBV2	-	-	TGTGCCAGCATAGACAGTTATAGCAATCAGCCCCAGCATTTT	CASIDSYSNQPQHF
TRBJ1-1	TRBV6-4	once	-	TGTGCCAGCAAGGGGGTTGGTGAAGCTTTCTTT	CASKGVGEAFF
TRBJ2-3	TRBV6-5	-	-	TGTGCCAGCAGTTTGCAGGGCACAGATACGCAGTATTTT	CASSLQGTDTQYF
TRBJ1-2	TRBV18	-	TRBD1	TGTGCCAGCTCGCGGGACAGCTTTTTTAACTATGGCTACACCTTC	CASSRDSFFNYGYTF
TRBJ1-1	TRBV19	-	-	TGTGCCAGTAGCCCTAGGGACGTAGTTCAAGCTTTCTTT	CASSPRDVVQAFF
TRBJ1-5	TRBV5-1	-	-	TGCGCCAGCAGCTTCGGGACGCCGGGGGAGCCCCAGCATTTT	CASSFGTPGEPQHF
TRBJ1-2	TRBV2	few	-	TGTGCCAGCAGTGCAGACTTCAAGGCTAGTTATGGCTACACCTTC	CASSADFKASYGYTF
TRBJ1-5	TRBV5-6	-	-	TGTGCCAGCGATTTGGGGATACGGGATGGAAGCAATCAGCCCCAGCATTTT	CASDLGIRDGSNQPQHF
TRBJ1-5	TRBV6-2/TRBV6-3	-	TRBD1	TGTGCCAGCAGCCCAGGGGGGGCTAGTCAGCCCCAGCATTTT	CASSPGGASQPQHF
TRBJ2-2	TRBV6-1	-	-	TGTGCCAGCAGTGAACCGGGGGCGAACACCGGGGAGCTGTTTTTT	CASSEPGANTGELFF
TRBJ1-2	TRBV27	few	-	TGTGCCAGCAGTTTATCGCGGAAAGGGTATGGCTACACCTTC	CASSLSRKGYGYTF
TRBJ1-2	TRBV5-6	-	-	TGTGCCAGCAGCCGCTGGACAGTGCCCGACTATGGCTACACCTTC	CASSRWTVPDYGYTF
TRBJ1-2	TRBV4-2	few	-	TGTGCCAGCAGCCAAGGAATAGCACAGGGCCGTGGCTACACCTTC	CASSQGIAQGRGYTF
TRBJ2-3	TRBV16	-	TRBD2	TGTGCCAGCAGCCACCTCGGGACTAGCGCTCGGGGGAGCACAGATACGCAGTATTTT	CASSHLGTSARGSTDTQYF
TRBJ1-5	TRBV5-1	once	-	TGCGCCAGCAGCCCAGGGATTAGCAATCAGCCCCAGCATTTT	CASSPGISNQPQHF
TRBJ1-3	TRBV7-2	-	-	TGTGCCAGCAGCTCCCCTCTGATTCAAGGAAACACCATATATTTT	CASSSPLIQGNTIYF
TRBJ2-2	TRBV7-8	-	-	TGTGCCAGCAGGCCGAAGGTCGGGTGGCGGACCGGGGAGCTGTTTTTT	CASRPKVGWRTGELFF
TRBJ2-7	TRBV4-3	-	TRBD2	TGCGCCAGCAGCCAGATGACTGGCGCGGGAGGGTCCTACGAGCAGTACTTC	CASSQMTGAGGSYEQYF
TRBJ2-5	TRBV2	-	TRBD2	TGTGCCAGCAGTGATGCAGCGGGGGGGCGGGCGCAAGAGACCCAGTACTTC	CASSDAAGGRAQETQYF
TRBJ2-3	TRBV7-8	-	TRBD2	TGTGCCAGCAGAGCGGGGACTAGCACAGATACGCAGTATTTT	CASRAGTSTDTQYF
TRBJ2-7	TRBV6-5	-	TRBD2	TGTGCCAGCAGTTACCCTAGCGGGAGTTCCTACGAGCAGTACTTC	CASSYPSGSSYEQYF
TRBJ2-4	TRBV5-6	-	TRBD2	TGTGCCAGCAGCTTGGTTCAGAATAGCGGGGGATACATTCAGTACTTC	CASSLVQNSGGYIQYF
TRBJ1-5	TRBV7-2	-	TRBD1	TGTGCCAGCAGCCCTCGGACAGGCATGAATCAGCCCCAGCATTTT	CASSPRTGMNQPQHF
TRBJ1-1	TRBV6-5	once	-	TGTGCCAGCAGTTACTTCGAGAACACTGAAGCTTTCTTT	CASSYFENTEAFF
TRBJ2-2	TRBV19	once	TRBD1	TGTGCCAGTAGTATACCACGGACAGGGGGGTCCGGGGAGCTGTTTTTT	CASSIPRTGGSGELFF
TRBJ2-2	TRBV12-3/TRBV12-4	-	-	TGTGCCAGCAGTTTAAGAAGGATCGGGGAGCTGTTTTTT	CASSLRRIGELFF
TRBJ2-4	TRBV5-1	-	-	TGCGCCAGCAGCTTGGCGTCGGCCGCGGCCAAAAACATTCAGTACTTC	CASSLASAAAKNIQYF
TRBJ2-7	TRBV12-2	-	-	TGTGCAAGTCGCTTCACAGGGGGCTGGAGCTACGAGCAGTACTTC	CASRFTGGWSYEQYF
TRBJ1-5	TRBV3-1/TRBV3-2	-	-	TGTGCCAGCAGCCGAAGAGACAGCAATCAGCCCCAGCATTTT	CASSRRDSNQPQHF
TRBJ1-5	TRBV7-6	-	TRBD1	TGTGCCAGCAGCCAGACAGACAGGGGGATTCAGCCCCAGCATTTT	CASSQTDRGIQPQHF
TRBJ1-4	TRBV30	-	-	TGTGCCTGGAGTCGAACGGGGGAAAAACTGTTTTTT	CAWSRTGEKLFF
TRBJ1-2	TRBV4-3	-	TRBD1	TGCGCCAGCAGCCAAGATTCAGGGGGAAGTAACGGCTACACCTTC	CASSQDSGGSNGYTF
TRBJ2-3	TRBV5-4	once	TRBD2	TGTGCCAGCAGCTCGGGGGGGTTCTATAGCACAGATACGCAGTATTTT	CASSSGGFYSTDTQYF
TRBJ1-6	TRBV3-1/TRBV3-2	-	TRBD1	TGTGCCAGCAGCCAAGCAACGACAGGGGGCGGGTCACCCCTCCACTTT	CASSQATTGGGSPLHF
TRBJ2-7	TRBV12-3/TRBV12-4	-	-	TGTGCCAGCAGCCTCGGCGGCAAGAACGAGCAGTACTTC	CASSLGGKNEQYF